This T cell receptor (beta chain) was sequenced in a study of identical twins. General observations from the study: Where beta out-of-frame sequences were concerned, excess twin sharing was weaker. The models gave estimates that fell short of the out-of-frame TCR alpha sharing seen in monozygotic twins. Findings came from cross-sectional statistics, without long-term follow-up of donors.

Unique molecular identifiers were present on the cDNA, which also gained a universal primer site by template switching. TCRdb passed the 5' RACE reads through MiXCR, listing each CDR3 protein once. The table records 350,000 or so distinct CDR3 sequences, around 12% of them present only once. Comments on this clonotype: Its cognate antigen is unknown.

From germline, CDR1 is DFQATT and CDR2 SNEGSKA (reference sequence). The CDR3 contains 14 residues. V was pared by 6 bases and J by 7 bases, with 16 bases between. The data were also submitted as part of a second study, on yellow fever vaccine responses in identical twins.

The chain has TRBV20-1 and TRBJ1-6, with a weak D call TRBD1 (6 bases). This clonotype originated in a young woman in good health. Input material: CD8+ T cells sorted from blood. The CDR3 coding sequence is TGCAGTGCAGGGGGGATTTCGGACAATTCACCCCTCCACTTT. Protein product: CSAGGISDNSPLHF.